The rows below give T cell receptor beta chains drawn from one sample of a study of long-term antiretroviral therapy in people with HIV. The repertoire was sequenced with immunoSEQ multiplex PCR; TCRdb's copy has only in-frame clones and lacks some. In the table there are 31,000 or so clones, roughly 95% of which are singletons. This sample comprised unsorted PBMCs, obtained approximately 6.6 years after starting antiretroviral therapy. Receptors were obtained from a man aged 25 to 40 with HIV. The CDR3 runs from the conserved cysteine through the conserved F or W. D genes are given only for firm matches. Clone sizes are given selectively: once, few, many, or a class where the clone is expanded.

clone_size j_call v_call d_call cdr3_nt cdr3_aa
NA TRBJ2-1 TRBV7-3 NA TGTGCCAGCAGCTTGGTCGGGAGTGTCTACAATGAGCAGTTCTTC CASSLVGSVYNEQFF
NA TRBJ2-1 TRBV9 NA TGTGCCAGCAGCGTAGGTGGCGGGGATGAGCAGTTCTTC CASSVGGGDEQFF
NA TRBJ2-3 TRBV10-2 NA TGCGCCAGCAGTGAGTTTAAGGATACGCAGTATTTT CASSEFKDTQYF
NA TRBJ2-7 TRBV28 NA TGTGCCAGCAGGGGTTGGGACTACGAGCAGTACTTC CASRGWDYEQYF
NA TRBJ2-6 TRBV29-1 NA TGCAGCGTTAGAACTGGGGCCAACGTCCTGACTTTC CSVRTGANVLTF
NA TRBJ2-4 TRBV27 TRBD1 TGTGCCAGCCGAACAGGGGGGGCCAAAAACATTCAGTACTTC CASRTGGAKNIQYF
NA TRBJ2-5 TRBV4-1 NA TGCGCCAGCAGCTCCCGGCAGGTGGGTGGTCAAGAGACCCAGTACTTC CASSSRQVGGQETQYF
few TRBJ2-7 TRBV7-9 NA TGTGCCAGCAGCTTCAGGGTGGACGAGCAGTACTTC CASSFRVDEQYF
once TRBJ1-4 TRBV5-5 NA TGTGCCAGCAGCTCAGCGGGGGGGGATGAAAAACTGTTTTTT CASSSAGGDEKLFF
NA TRBJ1-2 TRBV6-5 NA TGTGCCAGCAGTTGGGACAATCGGTTTAACTATGGCTACACCTTC CASSWDNRFNYGYTF
NA TRBJ2-7 TRBV4-3 NA TGCGCCAGCAGCCTCGAAAGGGCCTACGAGCAGTACTTC CASSLERAYEQYF
NA TRBJ1-2 TRBV5-1 TRBD1 TGCGCCAGCAGCCTCCGGGACAGCGATGGCTACACCTTC CASSLRDSDGYTF
NA TRBJ2-7 TRBV4-2 TRBD2 TGTGCCAGCAGCCAAGATGTCCTAGCGGGAGGTTTGCCGAGGCCCTACGAGCAGTACTTC CASSQDVLAGGLPRPYEQYF
NA TRBJ2-6 TRBV4-3 NA TGCGCCAGCAGCCAAGATTTCCTGGGGGCTGGGGCCAACGTCCTGACTTTC CASSQDFLGAGANVLTF
NA TRBJ2-1 TRBV5-1 NA TGCGCCAGCAGCTTGACCGGGGATGCGGGTGAGCAGTTCTTC CASSLTGDAGEQFF
NA TRBJ2-7 TRBV28 NA TGTGCCAGCAGTTTATCCGGGAGCGCCTACGAGCAGTACTTC CASSLSGSAYEQYF
NA TRBJ2-7 TRBV13 TRBD1 TGTGCCAGCAGCTTGGACAGGGACGAGCAGTACTTC CASSLDRDEQYF
NA TRBJ1-2 TRBV19 TRBD1 TGTGCCAGTAGTATAAGCGGCAGACAGGGCTCTGGCTACACCTTC CASSISGRQGSGYTF
NA TRBJ1-1 TRBV25-1 NA TGTGCCAGCACACGGACGGATACGAACACTGAAGCTTTCTTT CASTRTDTNTEAFF
NA TRBJ2-1 TRBV6-6 NA TGTGCCATCGAGGGGCCCTACAATGAGCAGTTCTTC CAIEGPYNEQFF
NA TRBJ1-2 TRBV25-1 NA TGTGCCAGCAGTGTGACAGCCGGCTATGGCTACACCTTC CASSVTAGYGYTF
NA TRBJ2-5 TRBV6-5 NA TGTGCCAGCAGTTTGGGACACGGAACCGAGACCCAGTACTTC CASSLGHGTETQYF
NA TRBJ2-1 TRBV7-3 NA TGTGCCAGCAGCCGTAGTCTGGGGGATGATGAGCAGTTCTTC CASSRSLGDDEQFF
NA TRBJ2-5 TRBV5-6 NA TGTGCCAGCAGCTTGGAGGGGACCTATGGCCAGTACTTC CASSLEGTYGQYF